Listed here are 25 T cell receptor beta chains from one sample, sequenced in a study of control samples from healthy donors and cancer patients. Profiling relied on immunoSEQ multiplex PCR, and the TCRdb table lists in-frame clones only, not all of them. The profile shows approximately 100,000 clones, 90% of them singletons. Specimen: blood. The receptors here all came from a young woman in good health.

The rearrangement uses TRBV11-2 and TRBJ1-1; 8 bases map to TRBD1. J was trimmed by 10 bases and V by 5 bases; bases with no gene match: 9. Per germline, CDR1 SGHAT and CDR2 FQNNGV. This CDR3 has 13 amino acids. In nucleotides, the CDR3 is TGTGCCAGCAGCATCGGACAGGGCGGAGTAGCTTTCTTT. Residues: CASSIGQGGVAFF. The full variable domain, its missing parts supplied by reference TRBV11-2 and TRBJ1-1, is EAGVAQSPRYKIIEKRQSVAFWCNPISGHATLYWYQQILGQGPKLLIQFQNNGVVDDSQLPKDRFSAERLKGVDSTLKIQPAKLEDSAVYLCASSIGQGGVAFFGQGTRLTVV.

This clone has a single count. The chain couples TRBV5-1 to TRBJ1-6; D call uncertain. The germline V gene has CDR1 SGHRS and CDR2 YFSETQ. Trimming left V 4 bases short and J 15 bases short, with 23 bases between. This CDR3 region has 15 residues. As DNA, the CDR3 is TGCGCCAGCAGCCTCAGCGGAGGCTCCTTCGGGCTCCTCCACTTT. It codes for CASSLSGGSFGLLHF.

The CDR3: CASSLGTGRGTEAFF. CDR3 DNA: TGCGCCAGCAGCTTAGGGACAGGGAGGGGCACTGAAGCTTTCTTT. The V gene is TRBV5-1, the J gene TRBJ1-1; 9 bases match TRBD1. V was clipped by 2 bases and J by 4 bases; unmatched bases: 6. CDR1 SGHRS and CDR2 YFSETQ come from the germline V gene. CDR3 size: 15 residues.

CDR3 bases: TGTGCCAGCAGTGAAGCGGGCCTACTTAACTATGGCTACACCTTC. This translates into CASSEAGLLNYGYTF. The rearrangement uses TRBV2 and TRBJ1-2; D ambiguous. V was shortened by 0 bases and J by 1 base, with 9 bases between the two germline ends. From germline, CDR1 is SNHLY and CDR2 FYNNEI. CDR3 size: 15 residues. The variable domain in full, completed from reference TRBV2 and TRBJ1-2, reads EPEVTQTPSHQVTQMGQEVILRCVPISNHLYFYWYRQILGQKVEFLVSFYNNEISEKSEIFDDQFSVERPDGSNFTLKIRSTKLEDSAMYFCASSEAGLLNYGYTFGSGTRLTVV.

The CDR3: CASSTPGPYIEKLFF. CDR3 sequence (DNA): TGTGCCAGTAGCACCCCCGGTCCGTACATAGAAAAACTGTTTTTT. The chain employs TRBV19 and TRBJ1-4, with unresolved D. From germline, CDR1 is LNHDA and CDR2 SQIVND (reference sequence). V lost 6 bases and J 8 bases, leaving 19 bases between the germline ends. The CDR3 is made up of 15 amino acids.

This chain connects TRBV2 to TRBJ1-2, with no clear D. CDR1 SNHLY and CDR2 FYNNEI come from the germline V gene. The CDR3 loop spans 18 amino acids. The ends were cut back, 2 bases at V and 4 bases at J, with 23 bases in the middle. The CDR3 loop is CASSESPHRDLGGYGYTF. The CDR3 coding sequence is TGTGCCAGCAGTGAAAGCCCCCACCGCGACCTCGGCGGCTATGGCTACACCTTC.

This sequence joins TRBV5-1 and TRBJ1-4; D is ambiguous. Germline values: CDR1 SGHRS, CDR2 YFSETQ. This CDR3 contains 14 residues. Trimming left V 4 bases short and J 0 bases short, with 7 bases between. The CDR3 sequence: CASSLGTTNEKLFF. The CDR3 DNA sequence: TGCGCCAGCAGCCTCGGGACAACTAATGAAAAACTGTTTTTT.

In DNA, the CDR3 is TGTGCCATCAGTGACCAGAGCTCTGGAAACACCATATATTTT. Amino acid sequence: CAISDQSSGNTIYF. This chain links TRBV10-3 with TRBJ1-3; D unresolved. The CDR3 covers 14 residues. Trimming took 3 bases from V and 0 from J, leaving 6 bases between them. CDR1 is ENHRY, CDR2 SYGVKD, per germline.

The chain recombines TRBV5-1 with TRBJ2-4; possibly TRBD1 for D (6 bases). Germline V gives CDR1 SGHRS, CDR2 YFSETQ. The CDR3 is made up of 16 amino acids. The V gene lost 4 bases and the J gene lost 0 bases, with 14 bases spanning the gap. The CDR3 sequence: CASSTAGALAKNIQYF. CDR3 coding DNA: TGCGCCAGCAGCACAGCAGGGGCCTTAGCCAAAAACATTCAGTACTTC. Looking up the rest from reference TRBV5-1 and TRBJ2-4 gives the full variable domain: KAGVTQTPRYLIKTRGQQVTLSCSPISGHRSVSWYQQTPGQGLQFLFEYFSETQRNKGNFPGRFSGRQFSNSRSEMNVSTLELGDSALYLCASSTAGALAKNIQYFGAGTRLSVL.

V and J are TRBV7-7 and TRBJ2-7; 12 nucleotides line up with TRBD2. The CDR3 consists of 19 residues. J was trimmed by 4 bases and V by 6 bases; bases with no gene match: 19. The germline V gene encodes CDR1 SSHAT and CDR2 FNYEAQ (reference sequence). The CDR3 reads CASSPSGTSGCPLGYEQYF. DNA for the CDR3: TGTGCCAGCAGTCCCTCCGGGACTAGCGGGTGTCCATTAGGGTACGAGCAGTACTTC. Together with reference TRBV7-7 and TRBJ2-7, the CDR3 gives the full variable domain: GAGVSQSPRYKVTKRGQDVTLRCDPISSHATLYWYQQALGQGPEFLTYFNYEAQPDKSGLPSDRFSAERPEGSISTLTIQRTEQRDSAMYRCASSPSGTSGCPLGYEQYFGPGTRLTVT.

This clone was seen only once. This chain joins TRBV7-2 and TRBJ2-1, with D tentatively TRBD1 (5 bases). The CDR3 length is 16 residues. Germline V gene lookup returns CDR1 SGHTA and CDR2 FQGNSA. Trimming removed 5 bases at V and 4 bases at J, with 18 bases between. CDR3 DNA sequence: TGTGCCAGCAGCGAAATTGGGGCAGGCTCTTACAATGAGCAGTTCTTC. Amino acid sequence: CASSEIGAGSYNEQFF.

The chain couples TRBV11-2 to TRBJ1-2, with D uncertain. The length of the CDR3 is 14 residues. The V gene's germline CDR1 is SGHAT and CDR2 FQNNGV. V lost 2 bases to trimming and J lost 1 base, with 8 bases between them. CDR3 sequence reads: CASSLNEVNYGYTF. In DNA form, the CDR3 reads TGTGCCAGCAGCTTAAACGAAGTTAACTATGGCTACACCTTC.

The V call is TRBV24-1, the J call TRBJ2-5; D is possibly TRBD2 (5 bases). This CDR3 comprises 14 residues. The germline gives CDR1 KGHDR, CDR2 SFDVKD. V was clipped by 1 base and J by 0 bases, with 5 bases between them. CDR3 loop: CATSDFGNQETQYF. The CDR3 region has the DNA TGTGCCACCAGTGATTTCGGGAACCAAGAGACCCAGTACTTC.

This rearrangement joins TRBV27 to TRBJ1-2; TRBD1 aligns across 9 bases. Germline CDR1 MNHEY, CDR2 SMNVEV (reference sequence). Trimming removed 6 bases from V and 5 bases from J; junction bases left unmatched: 7. The CDR3 covers 14 residues. The CDR3 nucleotides are TGTGCCAGCAGGCTTTCACAGGGGGCATATGGCTACACCTTC. This codes for CASRLSQGAYGYTF.

DNA of the CDR3: TGTGCCAGCAGCTTCTCGGTTTCTGGTACAGGCTTTTCCGAGCAGTACTTC. Encoded protein: CASSFSVSGTGFSEQYF. This chain uses TRBV5-5 with TRBJ2-7, with D possibly matching TRBD1 (5 bases). Per the germline V gene, CDR1 is SGHKS and CDR2 is YYEKEE (reference sequence). This CDR3 spans 17 amino acids. The ends were cut back, 2 bases at V and 6 bases at J, with 24 bases in the middle.

This rearrangement joins TRBV5-4 to TRBJ2-5; 13 bases line up with TRBD2. Losses at the gene ends were 4 bases for V and 3 bases for J; bases not matched to a gene: 3. The germline gives CDR1 SGHNT, CDR2 YYREEE (reference sequence). The CDR3 runs 15 residues. CDR3 sequence: CASSGGLAGEETQYF. CDR3 DNA sequence: TGTGCCAGCAGCGGCGGACTAGCGGGGGAAGAGACCCAGTACTTC.

The chain joins TRBV10-3 to TRBJ1-2; D is unclear. There are 15 residues in the CDR3. With 2 bases removed from V and 2 bases from J, the gap between germline ends came to 12 bases. The germline CDR1 and CDR2 sequences are ENHRY and SYGVKD. CDR3 DNA sequence: TGTGCCATCAGTGAGGGTCCTGGGTCCAACTATGGCTACACCTTC. Translating gives CAISEGPGSNYGYTF.

This sequence joins TRBV15 and TRBJ1-1; maybe TRBD1 (5 bases). V lost 1 base to trimming and J lost 2 bases, with 14 bases between them. The CDR3 runs to 16 residues. Germline lookup yields CDR1 LNHNV and CDR2 YYDKDF (reference sequence). In DNA form, the CDR3 reads TGTGCCACCAGCAGAGGGCCGGGACGGGAAAACACTGAAGCTTTCTTT. The encoded protein is CATSRGPGRENTEAFF. Together with reference TRBV15 and TRBJ1-1, the CDR3 gives the full variable domain: DAMVIQNPRYQVTQFGKPVTLSCSQTLNHNVMYWYQQKSSQAPKLLFHYYDKDFNNEADTPDNFQSRRPNTSFCFLDIRSPGLGDTAMYLCATSRGPGRENTEAFFGQGTRLTVV.

The chain couples TRBV18 to TRBJ2-6, with D perhaps matching TRBD2 (6 bases). Per germline, CDR1 KGHSH and CDR2 LQKENI. Trimming stripped 6 bases from V and 0 bases from J, with 15 bases between. CDR3 length: 17 amino acids. In nucleotides, the CDR3 is TGTGCCAGCTCTCCTTTGGGGGGAGTCTCTGGGGCCAACGTCCTGACTTTC. Its protein product is CASSPLGGVSGANVLTF. The full variable domain, in which reference TRBV18 and TRBJ2-6 provide the parts outside the CDR3, is NAGVMQNPRHLVRRRGQEARLRCSPMKGHSHVYWYRQLPEEGLKFMVYLQKENIIDESGMPKERFSAEFPKEGPSILRIQQVVRGDSAAYFCASSPLGGVSGANVLTFGAGSRLTVL.

The chain carries TRBV7-9 and TRBJ2-7; 7 nucleotides agree with TRBD1. This CDR3 contains 15 residues. The V and J ends lost 4 bases and 4 bases, in that order; junction bases with no gene match: 10. Germline V gene lookup returns CDR1 SEHNR and CDR2 FQNEAQ (reference sequence). The CDR3 here is CASSWDSANPYEQYF. CDR3 coding DNA: TGTGCCAGCAGCTGGGACAGCGCTAACCCTTACGAGCAGTACTTC.

The chain recombines TRBV7-3 with TRBJ1-6; D unclear. The length of the CDR3 is 15 residues. The V gene lost 2 bases and the J gene lost 8 bases, with 13 bases spanning the gap. CDR1 is SGHTA and CDR2 is FQGTGA in the germline V gene. The CDR3 DNA sequence: TGTGCCAGCAGCTTAGGGCCAGGATCGGATTCACCCCTCCACTTT. This encodes CASSLGPGSDSPLHF.

CDR3 residues: CASSHSGALQETQYF. DNA of the CDR3: TGTGCCAGCAGTCATAGCGGGGCGCTACAAGAGACCCAGTACTTC. The J gene is TRBJ2-5, the V gene TRBV7-9; the match to TRBD2 covers 8 bases. CDR3 size: 15 residues. V trimming: 6 bases; J trimming: 2 bases; junction bases outside the gene matches: 8. Germline CDR1 SEHNR, CDR2 FQNEAQ (reference sequence).

The chain links TRBV7-3 to TRBJ2-5; possibly TRBD2 for D (6 bases). V was clipped by 2 bases and J by 5 bases, with 12 bases between them. Germline V lookup: CDR1 SGHTA, CDR2 FQGTGA. The CDR3 is made up of 14 amino acids. This CDR3 reads CASSLGGVAETQYF. DNA of the CDR3: TGTGCCAGCAGCTTAGGAGGGGTGGCTGAGACCCAGTACTTC.

The chain combines TRBV5-4 with TRBJ1-1, with D possibly matching TRBD1 (6 bases). V was trimmed by 0 bases and J by 2 bases, leaving 8 bases between them. Germline V gives CDR1 SGHNT, CDR2 YYREEE (reference sequence). The CDR3 consists of 14 residues. This CDR3 reads CASSLAGGNTEAFF. For the CDR3, the DNA is TGTGCCAGCAGCTTGGCGGGGGGCAACACTGAAGCTTTCTTT. Complete variable domain (other parts from reference TRBV5-4 and TRBJ1-1): ETGVTQSPTHLIKTRGQQVTLRCSSQSGHNTVSWYQQALGQGPQFIFQYYREEENGRGNFPPRFSGLQFPNYSSELNVNALELDDSALYLCASSLAGGNTEAFFGQGTRLTVV.

The V call is TRBV25-1, the J call TRBJ2-1; the D call may be TRBD1 or TRBD2 (5 bases each). The CDR3 spans 13 residues. Trimming cost V 6 bases and J 6 bases, with 12 bases left between them. In germline, CDR1 is MGHDK, CDR2 SYGVNS. In nucleotides, the CDR3 is TGTGCCAGCAGGACCGGGACGACCAATGAGCAGTTCTTC. It encodes CASRTGTTNEQFF.